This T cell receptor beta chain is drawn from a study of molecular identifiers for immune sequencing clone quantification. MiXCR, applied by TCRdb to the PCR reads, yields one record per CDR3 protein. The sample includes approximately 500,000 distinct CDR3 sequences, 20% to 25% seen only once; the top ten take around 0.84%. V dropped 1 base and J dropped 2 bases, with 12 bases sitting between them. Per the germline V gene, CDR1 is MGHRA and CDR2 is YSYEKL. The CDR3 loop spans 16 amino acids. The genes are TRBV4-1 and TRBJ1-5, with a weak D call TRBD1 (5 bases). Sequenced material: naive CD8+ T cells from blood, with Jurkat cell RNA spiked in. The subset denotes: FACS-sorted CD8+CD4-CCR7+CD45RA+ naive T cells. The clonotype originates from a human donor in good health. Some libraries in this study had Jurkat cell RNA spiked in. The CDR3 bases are TGCGCCAGCAGCCAAGTCAGACCGGGGGGCAATCAGCCCCAGCATTTT. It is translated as CASSQVRPGGNQPQHF.